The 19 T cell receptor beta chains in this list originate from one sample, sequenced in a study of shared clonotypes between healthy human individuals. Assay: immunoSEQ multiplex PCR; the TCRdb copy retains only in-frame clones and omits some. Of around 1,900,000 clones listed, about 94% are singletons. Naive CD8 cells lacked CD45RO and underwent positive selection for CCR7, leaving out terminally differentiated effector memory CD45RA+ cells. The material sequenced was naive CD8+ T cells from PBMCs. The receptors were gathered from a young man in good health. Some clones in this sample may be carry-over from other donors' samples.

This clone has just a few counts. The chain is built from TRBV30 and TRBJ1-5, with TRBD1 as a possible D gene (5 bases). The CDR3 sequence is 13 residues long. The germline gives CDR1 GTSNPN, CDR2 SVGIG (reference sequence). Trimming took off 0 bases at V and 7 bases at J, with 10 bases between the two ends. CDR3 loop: CAWSVPGTQPQHF. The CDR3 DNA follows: TGTGCCTGGAGTGTTCCAGGGACCCAGCCCCAGCATTTT.

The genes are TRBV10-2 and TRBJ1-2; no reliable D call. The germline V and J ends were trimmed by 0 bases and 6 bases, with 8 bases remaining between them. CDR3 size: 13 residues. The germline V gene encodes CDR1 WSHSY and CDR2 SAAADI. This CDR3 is CASSESRQNGYTF. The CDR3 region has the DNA TGCGCCAGCAGTGAGTCGAGGCAGAATGGCTACACCTTC.

The CDR3 sequence is CASSDTSGIDNEQFF. CDR3 coding DNA: TGTGCCAGCAGTGACACGAGCGGGATTGATAATGAGCAGTTCTTC. The genes are TRBV25-1 and TRBJ2-1, with TRBD2 identical over 7 bases. Germline CDR1 and CDR2: MGHDK and SYGVNS. V lost 3 bases and J lost 7; bases outside the gene matches: 9. The CDR3 sequence is 15 residues long.

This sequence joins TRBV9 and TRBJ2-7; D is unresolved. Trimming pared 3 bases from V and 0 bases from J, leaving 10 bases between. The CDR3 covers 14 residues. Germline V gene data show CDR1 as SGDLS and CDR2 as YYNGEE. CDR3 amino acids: CASSDTDTSYEQYF. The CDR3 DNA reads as TGTGCCAGCAGCGACACTGATACCTCCTACGAGCAGTACTTC.

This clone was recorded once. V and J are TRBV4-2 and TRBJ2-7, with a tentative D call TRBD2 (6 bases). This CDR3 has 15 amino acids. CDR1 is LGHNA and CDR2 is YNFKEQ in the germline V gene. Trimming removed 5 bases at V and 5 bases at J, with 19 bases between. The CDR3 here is CASSLEGGVPHEQYF. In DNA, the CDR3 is TGTGCCAGCAGCTTGGAAGGCGGGGTCCCCCACGAGCAGTACTTC.

The DNA of the CDR3 is TGTGCCAGCAGCTTAGACGGGGAGGCCGAGCAGTACTTC. This sequence encodes CASSLDGEAEQYF. The chain is built from TRBV11-3 and TRBJ2-7, with a weak D call TRBD2 (6 bases). Germline V lookup: CDR1 SGHNT, CDR2 YENEEA. V dropped 0 bases and J dropped 6 bases, with 9 bases sitting between them. The CDR3 covers 13 residues.

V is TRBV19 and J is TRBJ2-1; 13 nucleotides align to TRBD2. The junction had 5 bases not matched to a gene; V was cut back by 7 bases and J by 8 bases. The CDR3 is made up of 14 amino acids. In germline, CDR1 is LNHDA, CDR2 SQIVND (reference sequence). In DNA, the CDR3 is TGTGCCAGTACCTCTGGACTAGCGGGGGATGAGCAGTTCTTC. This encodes CASTSGLAGDEQFF.

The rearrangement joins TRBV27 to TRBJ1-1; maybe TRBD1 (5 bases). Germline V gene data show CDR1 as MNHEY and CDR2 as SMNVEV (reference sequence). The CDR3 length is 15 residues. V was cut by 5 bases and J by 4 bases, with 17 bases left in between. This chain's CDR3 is CASSPGPTGLTEAFF. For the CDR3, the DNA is TGTGCCAGCAGTCCTGGACCGACGGGGCTCACTGAAGCTTTCTTT.

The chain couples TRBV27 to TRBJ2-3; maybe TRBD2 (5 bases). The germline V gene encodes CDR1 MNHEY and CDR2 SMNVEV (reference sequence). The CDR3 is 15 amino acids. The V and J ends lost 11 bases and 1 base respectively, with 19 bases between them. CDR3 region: CASSGGGIRTDTQYF. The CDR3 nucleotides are TGTGCCTCTTCAGGAGGAGGCATCCGCACAGATACGCAGTATTTT.

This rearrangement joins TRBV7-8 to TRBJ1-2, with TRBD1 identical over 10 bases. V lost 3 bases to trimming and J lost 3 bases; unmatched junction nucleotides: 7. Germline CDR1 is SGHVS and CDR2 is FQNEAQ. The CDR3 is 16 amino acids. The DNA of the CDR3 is TGTGCCAGCAGCTTTTCACGACAGGGGGCTGACTATGGCTACACCTTC. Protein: CASSFSRQGADYGYTF. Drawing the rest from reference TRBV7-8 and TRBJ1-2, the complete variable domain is GAGVSQSPRYKVAKRGQDVALRCDPISGHVSLFWYQQALGQGPEFLTYFQNEAQLDKSGLPSDRFFAERPEGSVSTLKIQRTQQEDSAVYLCASSFSRQGADYGYTFGSGTRLTVV.

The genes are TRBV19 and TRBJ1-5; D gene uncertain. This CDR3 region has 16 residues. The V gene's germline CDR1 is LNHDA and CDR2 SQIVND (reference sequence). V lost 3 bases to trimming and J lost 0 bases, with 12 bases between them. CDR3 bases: TGTGCCAGTAGTATTCGCAGAGAGCTTAGCAATCAGCCCCAGCATTTT. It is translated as CASSIRRELSNQPQHF.

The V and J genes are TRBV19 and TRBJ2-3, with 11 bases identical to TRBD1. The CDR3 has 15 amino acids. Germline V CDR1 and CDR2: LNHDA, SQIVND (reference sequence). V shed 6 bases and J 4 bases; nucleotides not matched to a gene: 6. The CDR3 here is CASSGTGGTSDTQYF. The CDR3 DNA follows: TGTGCCAGTAGCGGGACAGGGGGTACGTCAGATACGCAGTATTTT.

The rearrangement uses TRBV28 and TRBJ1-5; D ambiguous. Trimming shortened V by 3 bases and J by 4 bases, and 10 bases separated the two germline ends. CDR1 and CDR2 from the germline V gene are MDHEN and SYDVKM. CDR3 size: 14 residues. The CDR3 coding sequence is TGTGCCAGCAGTTTTAGGCAGGCGAATCAGCCCCAGCATTTT. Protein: CASSFRQANQPQHF. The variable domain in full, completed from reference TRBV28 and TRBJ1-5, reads DVKVTQSSRYLVKRTGEKVFLECVQDMDHENMFWYRQDPGLGLRLIYFSYDVKMKEKGDIPEGYSVSREKKERFSLILESASTNQTSMYLCASSFRQANQPQHFGDGTRLSIL.

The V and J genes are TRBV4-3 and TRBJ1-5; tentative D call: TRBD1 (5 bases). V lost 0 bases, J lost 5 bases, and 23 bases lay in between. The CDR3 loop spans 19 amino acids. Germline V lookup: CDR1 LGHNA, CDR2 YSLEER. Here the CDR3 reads CASSQDHLAGRELDQPQHF. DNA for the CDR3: TGCGCCAGCAGCCAAGATCATCTGGCAGGGAGGGAACTCGATCAGCCCCAGCATTTT.

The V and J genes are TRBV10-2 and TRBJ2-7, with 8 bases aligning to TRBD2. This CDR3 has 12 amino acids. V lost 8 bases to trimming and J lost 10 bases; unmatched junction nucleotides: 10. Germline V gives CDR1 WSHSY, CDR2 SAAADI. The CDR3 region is CASQGSAGDQYF. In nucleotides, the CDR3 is TGCGCCAGCCAGGGGTCAGCGGGAGACCAGTACTTC.

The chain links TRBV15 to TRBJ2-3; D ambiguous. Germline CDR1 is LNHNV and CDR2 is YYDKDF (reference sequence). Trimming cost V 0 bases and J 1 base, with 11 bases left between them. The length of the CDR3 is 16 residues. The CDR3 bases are TGTGCCACCAGCAGAGATCGGTCCGCCCGCACAGATACGCAGTATTTT. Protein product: CATSRDRSARTDTQYF.

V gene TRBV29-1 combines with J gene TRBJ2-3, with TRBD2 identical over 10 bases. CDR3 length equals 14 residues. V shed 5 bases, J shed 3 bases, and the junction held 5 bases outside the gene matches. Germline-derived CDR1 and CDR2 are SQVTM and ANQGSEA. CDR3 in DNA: TGCAGCGTTTGGATTAGCGGGAGGACAGATACGCAGTATTTT. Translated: CSVWISGRTDTQYF.

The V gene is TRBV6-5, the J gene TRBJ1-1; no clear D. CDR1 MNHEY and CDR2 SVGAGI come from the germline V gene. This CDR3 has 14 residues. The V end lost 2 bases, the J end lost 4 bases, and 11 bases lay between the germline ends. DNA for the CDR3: TGTGCCAGCAGTTACAGCTCATCGGTCACTGAAGCTTTCTTT. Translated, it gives CASSYSSSVTEAFF.

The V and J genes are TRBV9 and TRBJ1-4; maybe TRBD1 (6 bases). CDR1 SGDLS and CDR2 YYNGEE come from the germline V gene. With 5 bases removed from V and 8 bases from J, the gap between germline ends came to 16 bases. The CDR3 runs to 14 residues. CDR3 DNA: TGTGCCAGCAGTCGTACAGGGCTTGGCGAAAAACTGTTTTTT. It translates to CASSRTGLGEKLFF.